A selection of T cell receptor beta chains follows, all from one sample in a study of OX40 agonist ivuxolimab in advanced cancers. Profiling relied on immunoSEQ multiplex PCR, and the TCRdb table lists in-frame clones only, not all of them. The top ten clones hold 10% to 14% of a sample with tens of thousands of clones, around 91% of them seen once. Sequences were derived from CD4+ or CD8+ T cells sorted from blood, sampled in a trial of the OX40 agonist ivuxolimab. These receptors all stem from an adult with an advanced solid tumor such as melanoma, head and neck, liver or kidney cancer. The CDR3 runs from the conserved cysteine through the conserved F or W. A D gene is named only where the DNA matches it firmly. The size field is filled for only some rows; it gives once, few, many or a size class.

size: NA; J: TRBJ2-5; D: NA; V: TRBV10-3; DNA: TGTGCCATCAGTTTTAGACTGGAACAAGAGACCCAGTACTTC; CDR3: CAISFRLEQETQYF
size: NA; J: TRBJ1-2; D: TRBD1; V: TRBV28; DNA: TGTGCCAGCAGTCCGGGCGGACAGGGGGGATCCAGTTCCTTC; CDR3: CASSPGGQGGSSSF
size: once; J: TRBJ2-2; D: NA; V: TRBV6-5; DNA: TGTGCCAGCAGTTACTCCACCGGGGAGCTGTTTTTT; CDR3: CASSYSTGELFF
size: NA; J: TRBJ2-3; D: NA; V: TRBV27; DNA: TGTGCCAGCAGTTTGCTGGCTAGGGGGACCACAGATACGCAGTATTTT; CDR3: CASSLLARGTTDTQYF
size: NA; J: TRBJ2-7; D: NA; V: TRBV5-1; DNA: TGCGCCAGCAGCGCGAGGGTAGGGGCCCCCTACGAGCAGTACTTC; CDR3: CASSARVGAPYEQYF
size: NA; J: TRBJ2-5; D: NA; V: TRBV10-2; DNA: TGCGCCAGCAGTGACCATCGAGAGAAAGAGACCCAGTACTTC; CDR3: CASSDHREKETQYF
size: NA; J: TRBJ2-2; D: NA; V: TRBV29-1; DNA: TGCAGCGTTGAAGATCTAGGAACCGGGGAGCTGTTTTTT; CDR3: CSVEDLGTGELFF
size: NA; J: TRBJ2-1; D: TRBD2; V: TRBV6-5; DNA: TGTGCCACGGGACTAGCGGGCCTCCTCCATGAGCAGTTCTTC; CDR3: CATGLAGLLHEQFF
size: NA; J: TRBJ1-2; D: NA; V: TRBV28; DNA: TGTGCCAGCAGCCGAGCCACCTACAAATCTAACTATGGCTACACCTTC; CDR3: CASSRATYKSNYGYTF
size: NA; J: TRBJ1-4; D: TRBD1; V: TRBV5-8; DNA: TGTGCCAGCACCCTAATCGGGACAGGGGAAAAACTGTTTTTT; CDR3: CASTLIGTGEKLFF
size: NA; J: TRBJ2-1; D: TRBD2; V: TRBV10-1; DNA: TGCGCCAGCAGTGAAGGGACTAGCCGGAATGAGCAGTTCTTC; CDR3: CASSEGTSRNEQFF
size: NA; J: TRBJ2-7; D: NA; V: TRBV10-2; DNA: TGCGCCAGCAGTGAGGTGGGGAAGGCCTACGAGCAGTACTTC; CDR3: CASSEVGKAYEQYF
size: few; J: TRBJ1-3; D: NA; V: TRBV7-9; DNA: TGTGCCAGCAGCCAGGGATGGAACTCTGGAAACACCATATATTTT; CDR3: CASSQGWNSGNTIYF
size: NA; J: TRBJ2-1; D: NA; V: TRBV27; DNA: TGTGCCAGCAGACAGGGTTATGTCAATGAGCAGTTCTTC; CDR3: CASRQGYVNEQFF
size: NA; J: TRBJ1-5; D: TRBD1; V: TRBV7-9; DNA: TGTGCCAGCAGCCCAGGACAGGGATATTTGCCCCAGCATTTT; CDR3: CASSPGQGYLPQHF
size: NA; J: TRBJ2-5; D: NA; V: TRBV11-1; DNA: TGTGCCAGCAGCTTAGCGAGTGGGGGGCCCCGGTACTTC; CDR3: CASSLASGGPRYF
size: NA; J: TRBJ1-6; D: NA; V: TRBV7-3; DNA: TGTGCCAGCAGCCGGGCAGGGGATAATTCACCCCTCCACTTT; CDR3: CASSRAGDNSPLHF
size: NA; J: TRBJ2-4; D: NA; V: TRBV11-2; DNA: TGTGCCAGCAGCTCGCCCCGGATGTCCAAAAACATTCAGTACTTC; CDR3: CASSSPRMSKNIQYF
size: NA; J: TRBJ2-1; D: TRBD1; V: TRBV2; DNA: TGTGCCAGCAGAGTGGGACAGGGAGTAAATGAGCAGTTCTTC; CDR3: CASRVGQGVNEQFF
size: NA; J: TRBJ2-6; D: NA; V: TRBV19; DNA: TGTGCCAGTAGTATGCCCGTTGACGGCTCTGGGGCCAACGTCCTGACTTTC; CDR3: CASSMPVDGSGANVLTF
size: NA; J: TRBJ1-2; D: NA; V: TRBV25-1; DNA: TGTGCCAGCAGTGAAATGGGAGGTAGGGACTATGGCTACACCTTC; CDR3: CASSEMGGRDYGYTF
size: NA; J: TRBJ2-1; D: TRBD1; V: TRBV5-4; DNA: TGTGCCAGCAGCTCCGGACAGGGTAATGAGCAGTTCTTC; CDR3: CASSSGQGNEQFF
size: NA; J: TRBJ2-1; D: TRBD2; V: TRBV15; DNA: TGTGCCACCAGCAGAGCGGGCCTACGGGGGGCCTACAATGAGCAGTTCTTC; CDR3: CATSRAGLRGAYNEQFF
size: once; J: TRBJ2-2; D: NA; V: TRBV6-6; DNA: TGTGCCAGCAGTTACCGCACCGGGGAGCTGTTTTTT; CDR3: CASSYRTGELFF
size: few; J: TRBJ2-3; D: TRBD2; V: TRBV11-3; DNA: TGTGCCAGCAGCTTAGGACTAGCGGGAGTCTCCACAGATACGCAGTATTTT; CDR3: CASSLGLAGVSTDTQYF
size: NA; J: TRBJ2-7; D: NA; V: TRBV4-2; DNA: TGTGCCAGCAGCCAAGTGGGGCAAAAGGGCACCTACGAGCAGTACTTC; CDR3: CASSQVGQKGTYEQYF
size: NA; J: TRBJ2-7; D: NA; V: TRBV10-1; DNA: TGCGCCAGCCGTAGCAAACCCTACGAGCAGTACTTC; CDR3: CASRSKPYEQYF
size: NA; J: TRBJ2-7; D: NA; V: TRBV11-2; DNA: TGTGCCAGCAGCTTAGATCTGGAAAACTACGAGCAGTACTTC; CDR3: CASSLDLENYEQYF
size: NA; J: TRBJ2-5; D: TRBD2; V: TRBV28; DNA: TGTGCCAGCAGTCCGCGCAGCGGGGGGGGAGAGACCCAGTACTTC; CDR3: CASSPRSGGGETQYF
size: NA; J: TRBJ1-1; D: NA; V: TRBV7-9; DNA: TGTGCCAGCAGCTTACAATTGGTCCGGGACCGCAAAATGAACACTGAAGCTTTCTTT; CDR3: CASSLQLVRDRKMNTEAFF
size: NA; J: TRBJ1-5; D: NA; V: TRBV19; DNA: TGTGCCAGTAACGTTGGCAGGAGGACTAGCAATCAGCCCCAGCATTTT; CDR3: CASNVGRRTSNQPQHF
size: NA; J: TRBJ2-4; D: NA; V: TRBV6-1; DNA: TGTGCCAGCTGCCTGCAGATTGTAGCCAAAAACATTCAGTACTTC; CDR3: CASCLQIVAKNIQYF
size: NA; J: TRBJ2-1; D: NA; V: TRBV5-1; DNA: TGCGCCAGCAGCTTGGCTAGCGTAGCGCTGGGGAATGAGCAGTTCTTC; CDR3: CASSLASVALGNEQFF
size: NA; J: TRBJ2-2; D: TRBD1; V: TRBV19; DNA: TGTGCCAGTAGTACGACAGGGGGCACCGGGGAGCTGTTTTTT; CDR3: CASSTTGGTGELFF
size: NA; J: TRBJ2-5; D: TRBD2; V: TRBV5-1; DNA: TGCGCCAGCAGCCGGGAGGTACAAGAGACCCAGTACTTC; CDR3: CASSREVQETQYF
size: NA; J: TRBJ1-5; D: TRBD1; V: TRBV7-2; DNA: TGTGCCAGCAGCCAGGGGGGGGCTGGGGGCAATCAGCCCCAGCATTTT; CDR3: CASSQGGAGGNQPQHF
size: NA; J: TRBJ2-5; D: TRBD1; V: TRBV4-1; DNA: TGCGCCAGCAGCCTGGGGACAGGGGGCTTAGGAGAGACCCAGTACTTC; CDR3: CASSLGTGGLGETQYF
size: few; J: TRBJ1-5; D: NA; V: TRBV19; DNA: TGTGCCAGTAGCCGCTGGACAGTAAGCAATCAGCCCCAGCATTTT; CDR3: CASSRWTVSNQPQHF
size: NA; J: TRBJ1-4; D: NA; V: TRBV6-4; DNA: TGTGCCAGCAGTGACGAGGCTTTTGCAACTAATGAAAAACTGTTTTTT; CDR3: CASSDEAFATNEKLFF
size: NA; J: TRBJ2-6; D: TRBD1; V: TRBV19; DNA: TGTGCCAGTAGTATGGGACAGCCACTTCTCAACGTCCTGACTTTC; CDR3: CASSMGQPLLNVLTF
size: NA; J: TRBJ2-3; D: TRBD1; V: TRBV19; DNA: TGTGCCAGTAGTCCGACAGGGGGTACGCAGTATTTT; CDR3: CASSPTGGTQYF
size: once; J: TRBJ2-3; D: NA; V: TRBV6-1; DNA: TGTGCCAGCAGTGGGTCGAAGGTACGACGGTATTTT; CDR3: CASSGSKVRRYF
size: NA; J: TRBJ2-2; D: NA; V: TRBV2; DNA: TGTGCCAGCATATCCCAGCCGAACACCGGGGAGCTGTTTTTT; CDR3: CASISQPNTGELFF
size: NA; J: TRBJ2-1; D: TRBD2; V: TRBV30; DNA: TGTGCCTGGAGTAGGGGGACTAGCGGGTTAACTAATGAGCAGTTCTTC; CDR3: CAWSRGTSGLTNEQFF
size: NA; J: TRBJ1-2; D: NA; V: TRBV28; DNA: TGTGCCAGCACCCAGGGAAAGGACTATGGCTACACCTTC; CDR3: CASTQGKDYGYTF
size: NA; J: TRBJ2-7; D: NA; V: TRBV18; DNA: TGTGCCAGCTCACCACCGGAAACCTACGAGCAGTACTTC; CDR3: CASSPPETYEQYF
size: NA; J: TRBJ1-4; D: NA; V: TRBV7-2; DNA: TGTGCCAGCAGCTTAGAGGTCAGGTCTAATGAAAAACTGTTTTTT; CDR3: CASSLEVRSNEKLFF
size: NA; J: TRBJ2-5; D: TRBD2; V: TRBV9; DNA: TGTGCCAGCAGCGTAGGGGCTAGCGGGATCCAAGAGACCCAGTACTTC; CDR3: CASSVGASGIQETQYF
size: NA; J: TRBJ2-7; D: NA; V: TRBV9; DNA: TGTGCCAGCAAACCCGGACGGAGGGGGCTTGGAGGCGAGCAGTACTTC; CDR3: CASKPGRRGLGGEQYF
size: NA; J: TRBJ2-7; D: TRBD2; V: TRBV2; DNA: TGTGCCAGCAGCCTCGCGGGGGGGGATCTCTCCTACGAGCAGTACTTC; CDR3: CASSLAGGDLSYEQYF
size: NA; J: TRBJ2-7; D: NA; V: TRBV5-1; DNA: TGCGCCAGCAGCTTGGGGGGGACACTCTCCTACGAGCAGTACTTC; CDR3: CASSLGGTLSYEQYF
size: NA; J: TRBJ1-1; D: NA; V: TRBV27; DNA: TGTGCCAGCAGTTTTTCAGAGAGGGGATCGGCTTTCTTT; CDR3: CASSFSERGSAFF
size: NA; J: TRBJ1-2; D: TRBD1; V: TRBV27; DNA: TGTGCCAGCAGTTTAAGGACAGGCGACGGCTACACCTTC; CDR3: CASSLRTGDGYTF
size: once; J: TRBJ2-5; D: TRBD2; V: TRBV6-6; DNA: TGTGCCAGCAGTCTAATAGCGGGGGAGGAGACCCAGTACTTC; CDR3: CASSLIAGEETQYF
size: NA; J: TRBJ1-1; D: TRBD1; V: TRBV10-3; DNA: TGTGCCATCGCAAGGACAGGGGACACTGAAGCTTTCTTT; CDR3: CAIARTGDTEAFF